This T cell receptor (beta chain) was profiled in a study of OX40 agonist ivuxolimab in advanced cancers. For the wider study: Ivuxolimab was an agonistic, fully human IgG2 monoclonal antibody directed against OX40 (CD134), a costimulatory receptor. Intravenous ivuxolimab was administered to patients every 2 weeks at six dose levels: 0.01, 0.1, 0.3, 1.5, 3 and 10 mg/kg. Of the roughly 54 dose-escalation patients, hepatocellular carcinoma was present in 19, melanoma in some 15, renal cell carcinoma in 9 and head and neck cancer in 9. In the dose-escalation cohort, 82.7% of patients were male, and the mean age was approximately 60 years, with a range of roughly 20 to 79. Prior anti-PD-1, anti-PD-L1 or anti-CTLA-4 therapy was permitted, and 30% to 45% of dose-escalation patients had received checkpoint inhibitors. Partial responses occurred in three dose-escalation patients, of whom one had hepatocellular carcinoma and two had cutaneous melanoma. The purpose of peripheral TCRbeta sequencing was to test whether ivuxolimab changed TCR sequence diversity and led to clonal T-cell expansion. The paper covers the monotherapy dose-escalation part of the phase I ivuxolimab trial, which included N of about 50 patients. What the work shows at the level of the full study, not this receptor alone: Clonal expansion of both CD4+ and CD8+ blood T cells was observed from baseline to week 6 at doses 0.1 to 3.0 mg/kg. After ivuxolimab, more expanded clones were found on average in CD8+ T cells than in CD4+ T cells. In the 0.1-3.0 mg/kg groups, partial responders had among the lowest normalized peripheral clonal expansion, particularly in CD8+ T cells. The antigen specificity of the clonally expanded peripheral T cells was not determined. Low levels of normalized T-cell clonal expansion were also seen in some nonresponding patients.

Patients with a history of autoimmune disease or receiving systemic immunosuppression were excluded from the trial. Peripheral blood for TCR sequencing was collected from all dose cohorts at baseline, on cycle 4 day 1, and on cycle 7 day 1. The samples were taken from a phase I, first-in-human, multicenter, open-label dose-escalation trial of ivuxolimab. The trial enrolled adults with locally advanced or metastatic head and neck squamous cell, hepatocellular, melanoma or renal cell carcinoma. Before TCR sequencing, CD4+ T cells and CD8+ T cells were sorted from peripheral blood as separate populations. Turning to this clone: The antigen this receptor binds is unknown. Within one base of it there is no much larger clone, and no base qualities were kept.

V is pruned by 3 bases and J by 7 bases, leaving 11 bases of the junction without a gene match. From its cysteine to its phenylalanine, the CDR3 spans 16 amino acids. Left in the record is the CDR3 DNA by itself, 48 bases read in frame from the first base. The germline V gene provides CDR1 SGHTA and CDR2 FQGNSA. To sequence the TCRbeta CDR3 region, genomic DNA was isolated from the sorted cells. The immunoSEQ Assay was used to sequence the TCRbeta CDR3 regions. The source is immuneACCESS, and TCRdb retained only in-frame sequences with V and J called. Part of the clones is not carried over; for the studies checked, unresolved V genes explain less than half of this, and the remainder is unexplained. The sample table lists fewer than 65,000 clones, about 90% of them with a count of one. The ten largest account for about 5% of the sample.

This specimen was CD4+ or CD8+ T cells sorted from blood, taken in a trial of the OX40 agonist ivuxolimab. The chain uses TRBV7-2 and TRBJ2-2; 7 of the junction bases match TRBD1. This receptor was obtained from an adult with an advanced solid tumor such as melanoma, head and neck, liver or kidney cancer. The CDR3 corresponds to CASSLGDSALGGELFF. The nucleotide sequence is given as TGTGCCAGCAGCTTGGGGGACAGCGCACTCGGCGGGGAGCTGTTTTTT. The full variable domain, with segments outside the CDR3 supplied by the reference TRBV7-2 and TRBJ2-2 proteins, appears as GAGVSQSPSNKVTEKGKDVELRCDPISGHTALYWYRQSLGQGLEFLIYFQGNSAPDKSGLPSDRFSAERTGGSVSTLTIQRTQQEDSAVYLCASSLGDSALGGELFFGEGSRLTVL.